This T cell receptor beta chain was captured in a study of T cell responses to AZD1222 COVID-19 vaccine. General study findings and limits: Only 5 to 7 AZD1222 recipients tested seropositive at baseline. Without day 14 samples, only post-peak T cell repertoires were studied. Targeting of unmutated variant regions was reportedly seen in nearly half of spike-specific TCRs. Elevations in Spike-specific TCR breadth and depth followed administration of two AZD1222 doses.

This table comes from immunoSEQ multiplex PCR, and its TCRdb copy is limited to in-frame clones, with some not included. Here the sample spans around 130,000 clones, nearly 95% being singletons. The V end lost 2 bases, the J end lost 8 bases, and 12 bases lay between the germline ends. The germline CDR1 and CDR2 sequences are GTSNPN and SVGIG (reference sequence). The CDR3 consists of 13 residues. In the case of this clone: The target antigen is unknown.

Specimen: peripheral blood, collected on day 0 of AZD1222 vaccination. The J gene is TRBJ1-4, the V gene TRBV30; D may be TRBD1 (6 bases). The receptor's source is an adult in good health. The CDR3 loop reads CAWSSRQEEKLFF. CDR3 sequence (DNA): TGTGCCTGGAGTAGCCGACAGGAGGAAAAACTGTTTTTT.